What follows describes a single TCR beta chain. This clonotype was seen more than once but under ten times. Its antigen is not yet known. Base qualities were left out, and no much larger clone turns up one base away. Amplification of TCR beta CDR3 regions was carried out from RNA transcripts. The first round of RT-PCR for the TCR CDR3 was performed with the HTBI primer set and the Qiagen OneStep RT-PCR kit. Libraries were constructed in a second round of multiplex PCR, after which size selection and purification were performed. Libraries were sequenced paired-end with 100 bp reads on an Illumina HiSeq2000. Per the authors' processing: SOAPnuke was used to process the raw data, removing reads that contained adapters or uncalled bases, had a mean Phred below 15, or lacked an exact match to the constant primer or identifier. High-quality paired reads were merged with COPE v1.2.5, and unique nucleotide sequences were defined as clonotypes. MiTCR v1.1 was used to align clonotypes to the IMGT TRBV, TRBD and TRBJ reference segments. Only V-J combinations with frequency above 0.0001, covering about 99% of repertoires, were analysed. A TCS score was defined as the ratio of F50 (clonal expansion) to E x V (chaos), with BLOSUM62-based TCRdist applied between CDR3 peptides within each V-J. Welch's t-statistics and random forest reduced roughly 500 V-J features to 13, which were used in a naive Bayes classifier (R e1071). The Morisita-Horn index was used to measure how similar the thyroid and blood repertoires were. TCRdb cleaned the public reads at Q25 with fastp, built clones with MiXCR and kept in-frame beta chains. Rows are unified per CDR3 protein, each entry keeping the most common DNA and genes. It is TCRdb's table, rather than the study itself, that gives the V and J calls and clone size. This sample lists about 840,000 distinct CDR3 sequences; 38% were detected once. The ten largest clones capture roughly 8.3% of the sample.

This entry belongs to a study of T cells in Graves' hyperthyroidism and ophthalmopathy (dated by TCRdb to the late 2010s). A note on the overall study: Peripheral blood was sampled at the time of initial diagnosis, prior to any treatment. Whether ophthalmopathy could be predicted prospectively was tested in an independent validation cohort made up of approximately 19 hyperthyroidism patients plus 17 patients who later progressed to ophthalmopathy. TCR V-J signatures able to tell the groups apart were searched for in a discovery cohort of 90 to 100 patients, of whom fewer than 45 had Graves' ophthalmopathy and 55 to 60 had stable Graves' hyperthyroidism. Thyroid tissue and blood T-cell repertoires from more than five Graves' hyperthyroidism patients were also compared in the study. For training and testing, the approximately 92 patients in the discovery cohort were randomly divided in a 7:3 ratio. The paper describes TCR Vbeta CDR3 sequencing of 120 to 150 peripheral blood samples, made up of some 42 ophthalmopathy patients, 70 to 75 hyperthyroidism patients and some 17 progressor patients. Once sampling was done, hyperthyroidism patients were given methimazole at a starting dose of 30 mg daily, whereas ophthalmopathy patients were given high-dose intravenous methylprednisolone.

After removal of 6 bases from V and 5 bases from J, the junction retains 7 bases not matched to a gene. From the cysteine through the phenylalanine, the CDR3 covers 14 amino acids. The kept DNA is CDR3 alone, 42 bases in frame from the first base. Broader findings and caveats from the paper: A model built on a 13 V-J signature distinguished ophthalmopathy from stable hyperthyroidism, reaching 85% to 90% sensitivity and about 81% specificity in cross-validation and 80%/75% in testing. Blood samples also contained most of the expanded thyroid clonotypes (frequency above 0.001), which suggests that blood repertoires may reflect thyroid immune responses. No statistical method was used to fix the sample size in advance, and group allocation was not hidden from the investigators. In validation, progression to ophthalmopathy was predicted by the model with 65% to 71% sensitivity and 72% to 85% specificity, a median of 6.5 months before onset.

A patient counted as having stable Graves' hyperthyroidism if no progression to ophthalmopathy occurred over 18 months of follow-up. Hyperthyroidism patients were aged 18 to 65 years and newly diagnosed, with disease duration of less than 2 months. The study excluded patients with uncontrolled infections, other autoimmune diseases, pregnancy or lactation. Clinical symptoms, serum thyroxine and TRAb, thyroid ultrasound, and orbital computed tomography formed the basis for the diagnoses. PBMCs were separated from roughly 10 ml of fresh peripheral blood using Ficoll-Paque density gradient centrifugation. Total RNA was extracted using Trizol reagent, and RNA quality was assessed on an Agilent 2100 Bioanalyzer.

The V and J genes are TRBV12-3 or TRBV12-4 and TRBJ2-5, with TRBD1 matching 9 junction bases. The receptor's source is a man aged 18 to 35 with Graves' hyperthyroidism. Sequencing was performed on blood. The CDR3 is CASSSDRGVETQYF. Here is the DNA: TGTGCCAGCAGCTCGGACAGGGGAGTTGAGACCCAGTACTTC.